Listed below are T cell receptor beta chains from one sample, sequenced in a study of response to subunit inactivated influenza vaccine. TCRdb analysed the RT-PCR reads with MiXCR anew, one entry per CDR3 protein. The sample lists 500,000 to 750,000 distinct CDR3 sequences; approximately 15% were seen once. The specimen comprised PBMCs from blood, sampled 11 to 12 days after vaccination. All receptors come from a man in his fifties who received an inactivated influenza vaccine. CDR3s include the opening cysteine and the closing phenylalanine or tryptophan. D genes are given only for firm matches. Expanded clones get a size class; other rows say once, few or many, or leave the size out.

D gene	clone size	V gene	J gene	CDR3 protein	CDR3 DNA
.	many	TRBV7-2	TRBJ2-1	CASSFRIGGINEQFF	TGTGCCAGCAGCTTCCGAATTGGGGGGATCAATGAGCAGTTCTTC
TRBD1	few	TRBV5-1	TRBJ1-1	CASSSGTGLEAFF	TGCGCCAGCAGCTCGGGGACAGGGCTTGAAGCTTTCTTT
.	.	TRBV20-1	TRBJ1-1	CSASKGRIEAFF	TGCAGTGCTAGTAAGGGGCGGATTGAAGCTTTCTTT
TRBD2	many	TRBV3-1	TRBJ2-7	CASSQRTSREQYF	TGTGCCAGCAGCCAAAGGACTAGTCGCGAGCAGTACTTC
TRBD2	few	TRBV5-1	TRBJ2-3	CASSIWTSGGATQYF	TGCGCCAGCAGCATCTGGACTAGCGGGGGGGCTACGCAGTATTTT
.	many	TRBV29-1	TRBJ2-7	CSVPAGSSYEQYF	TGCAGCGTCCCAGCGGGTAGCTCCTACGAGCAGTACTTC
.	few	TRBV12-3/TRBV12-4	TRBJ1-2	CASSPTPRGYGYTF	TGTGCCAGCAGCCCAACCCCTCGGGGCTATGGCTACACCTTC
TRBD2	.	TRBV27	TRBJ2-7	CASSSGLAGLIGEQYF	TGTGCCAGCAGTTCCGGACTAGCGGGTTTAATAGGTGAGCAGTACTTC
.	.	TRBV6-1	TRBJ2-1	CASTLPTANEQFF	TGTGCCAGCACCCTCCCGACCGCCAATGAGCAGTTCTTC
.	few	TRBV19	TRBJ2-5	CAISQGWQETQYF	TGTGCCATATCACAGGGTTGGCAAGAGACCCAGTACTTC
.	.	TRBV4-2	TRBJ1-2	CASSQDYLVSNYGYTF	TGTGCCAGCAGCCAAGATTATCTGGTCTCCAACTATGGCTACACCTTC
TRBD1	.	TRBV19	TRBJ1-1	CASSNRDRTMNTEAFF	TGTGCCAGTAGTAACCGGGACAGGACTATGAACACTGAAGCTTTCTTT
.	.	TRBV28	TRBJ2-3	CASGLYGWGTDTQNF	TGTGCCAGCGGGCTCTATGGATGGGGAACAGATACGCAGAATTTT
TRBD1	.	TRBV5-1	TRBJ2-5	CASSSGTGLETQYF	TGCGCCAGCAGCTCTGGGACAGGGCTGGAGACCCAGTACTTC
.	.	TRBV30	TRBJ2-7	CAWSGVRSYEQYF	TGTGCCTGGAGTGGGGTTCGATCCTACGAGCAGTACTTC
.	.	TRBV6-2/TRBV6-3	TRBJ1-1	CASRRLRGGTEAFF	TGTGCCAGCAGGAGACTCCGGGGCGGGACTGAAGCTTTCTTT
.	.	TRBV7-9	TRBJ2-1	CASSLGGPSAHEQFF	TGTGCCAGCAGCTTAGGGGGGCCCTCCGCCCATGAGCAGTTCTTC
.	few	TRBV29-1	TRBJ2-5	CSVGGQETQYF	TGCAGCGTTGGTGGCCAAGAGACCCAGTACTTC
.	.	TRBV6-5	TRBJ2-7	CASSYGRQGGEQYF	TGTGCCAGCAGTTATGGTAGGCAGGGAGGCGAGCAGTACTTC
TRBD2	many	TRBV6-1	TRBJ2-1	CASSQSPPGGLYNEQFF	TGTGCCAGCAGTCAGTCTCCCCCGGGGGGGCTTTACAATGAGCAGTTCTTC
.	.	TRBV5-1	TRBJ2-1	CASSLSSSGAYNEQFF	TGCGCCAGCAGCTTGTCATCCTCAGGGGCCTACAATGAGCAGTTCTTC
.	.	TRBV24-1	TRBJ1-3	CATSDSARGGTIYF	TGTGCCACCAGTGATTCCGCCCGAGGCGGCACCATATATTTT
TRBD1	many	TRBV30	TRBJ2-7	CAWSRGQGANEQYF	TGTGCCTGGAGTCGGGGGCAGGGGGCGAACGAGCAGTACTTC
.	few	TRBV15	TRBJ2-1	CATSSAWGEQFF	TGTGCCACCAGCAGTGCATGGGGGGAGCAGTTCTTC
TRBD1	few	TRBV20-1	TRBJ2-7	CSAVDRVTYEQYF	TGCAGTGCCGTGGACAGGGTCACCTACGAGCAGTACTTC
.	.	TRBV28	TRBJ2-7	CASSLLGRDSAEQYF	TGTGCCAGCAGTTTGCTTGGCAGGGACTCGGCTGAGCAGTACTTC
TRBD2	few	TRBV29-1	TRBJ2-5	CSVEGGTSYLTTQYF	TGCAGCGTTGAAGGGGGGACTAGTTATTTGACGACCCAGTACTTC
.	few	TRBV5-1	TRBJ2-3	CASSQVQRSTDTQYF	TGCGCCAGCAGTCAAGTTCAGAGGAGCACAGATACGCAGTATTTT
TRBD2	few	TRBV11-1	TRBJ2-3	CAFRASGGTTFSTDTQYF	TGTGCCTTCCGAGCTAGCGGGGGCACGACCTTTAGCACAGATACGCAGTATTTT
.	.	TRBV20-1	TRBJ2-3	CSASQGSTDTQYF	TGCAGTGCCTCGCAGGGCAGCACAGATACGCAGTATTTT
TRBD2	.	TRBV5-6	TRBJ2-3	CASSAREGTDTQYF	TGTGCCAGCAGCGCGCGGGAGGGGACAGATACGCAGTATTTT
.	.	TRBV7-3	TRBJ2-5	CASSLTAHIQETQYF	TGTGCCAGCAGCTTAACGGCCCACATTCAAGAGACCCAGTACTTC
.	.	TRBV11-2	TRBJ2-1	CASSIDGGEQFF	TGTGCCAGCAGCATAGATGGGGGTGAGCAGTTCTTC
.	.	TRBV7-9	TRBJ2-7	CASTPWSGEYEQYF	TGTGCCAGCACCCCTTGGTCCGGGGAATACGAGCAGTACTTC
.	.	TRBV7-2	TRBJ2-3	CASSPGGATDTQYF	TGTGCCAGCAGCCCAGGCGGGGCCACAGATACGCAGTATTTT
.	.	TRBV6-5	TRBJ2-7	CASSSRDVDSYEQYF	TGTGCCAGCAGTTCCCGGGACGTTGATAGCTACGAGCAGTACTTC